These T cell receptor beta chains were read from a single sample in a study of cytomegalovirus exposure and HLA in healthy donors. Using immunoSEQ multiplex PCR, the repertoire was profiled, and TCRdb retains in-frame clones only, with some absent. Here the sample spans fewer than 200,000 clones, more than 65% being singletons. The sequencing sample was made of PBMCs. The receptors were gathered from a man aged 35 to 55 in good health and CMV-seropositive. The CDR3 runs from the conserved cysteine through the conserved F or W. The D gene is left open where the match is weak. Part of the rows lack a size; the others show once, few, many or a class for expanded clones.

V: TRBV5-1; D: -; J: TRBJ2-7; size: -; DNA: TGCGCCAGCAGCGTTGACAGCCGGTACGAGCAGTACTTC; CDR3: CASSVDSRYEQYF
V: TRBV21-1; D: -; J: TRBJ1-1; size: few; DNA: TGTGCCAGCAGCCCTCGAGGGACAGGGGGCGTTTTACGACGCGCTTTCTTT; CDR3: CASSPRGTGGVLRRAFF
V: TRBV5-4; D: -; J: TRBJ2-5; size: -; DNA: TGTGCCAGCAGCCATACAGGGACGGAGACCCAGTACTTC; CDR3: CASSHTGTETQYF
V: TRBV6-5; D: TRBD2; J: TRBJ2-7; size: few; DNA: TGTGCCAGCAGGGCCCTCCCTAGCGGGAACTACGAGCAGTACTTC; CDR3: CASRALPSGNYEQYF
V: TRBV19; D: TRBD1; J: TRBJ1-2; size: once; DNA: TGTGCCAGTAGTACCGGACAGGGCTCTAACTATGGCTACACCTTC; CDR3: CASSTGQGSNYGYTF
V: TRBV7-6; D: TRBD1; J: TRBJ2-3; size: -; DNA: TGTGCCAGCAGCCCTCTAGGGACAGGGTCGACAGATACGCAGTATTTT; CDR3: CASSPLGTGSTDTQYF
V: TRBV5-1; D: TRBD1; J: TRBJ2-7; size: -; DNA: TGCGCCAGCAGCTTGGTGGAAGGGGGCCGCTACGAGCAGTACTTC; CDR3: CASSLVEGGRYEQYF
V: TRBV5-1; D: TRBD1; J: TRBJ2-1; size: -; DNA: TGCGCCAGCACCCGGGACAGGGGAACGGAAGGTCAGTTCTTC; CDR3: CASTRDRGTEGQFF
V: TRBV4-1; D: -; J: TRBJ2-1; size: -; DNA: TGCGCCAGCAGCCAAGAGGGGGGGGCATCGGGTGAGCAGTTCTTC; CDR3: CASSQEGGASGEQFF
V: TRBV2; D: -; J: TRBJ1-6; size: once; DNA: TGTGCCAGCAGTTCAGGGTCCTTGGGTCCCCTCCACTTT; CDR3: CASSSGSLGPLHF
V: TRBV7-9; D: TRBD2; J: TRBJ2-2; size: -; DNA: TGTGCCAGCAGCTTAGATGGCGGGGGGGCGACCGGGGAGCTGTTTTTT; CDR3: CASSLDGGGATGELFF
V: TRBV28; D: -; J: TRBJ2-7; size: -; DNA: TGTGCCAGCAGTGTATTAGAACAGGGTATAAGGACCTACGAGCAGTACTTC; CDR3: CASSVLEQGIRTYEQYF
V: TRBV27; D: -; J: TRBJ1-6; size: -; DNA: TGTGCCAGCAGGGTCGGGACAATTGGTGTGTCACCCCTCCACTTT; CDR3: CASRVGTIGVSPLHF
V: TRBV19; D: TRBD1; J: TRBJ2-7; size: -; DNA: TGTGCCAGTCGAGACTCCGGACAGGGCTGGGGATACGAGCAGTACTTC; CDR3: CASRDSGQGWGYEQYF
V: TRBV18; D: -; J: TRBJ1-2; size: -; DNA: TGTGCCAGCTCACCAGGGGAGGGAGCTAACTATGGCTACACCTTC; CDR3: CASSPGEGANYGYTF
V: TRBV27; D: -; J: TRBJ2-2; size: -; DNA: TGTGCCAGCAGCCCTAGAGGCCAGGGTTCCGGGGAGCTGTTTTTT; CDR3: CASSPRGQGSGELFF
V: TRBV21-1; D: -; J: TRBJ2-6; size: -; DNA: TGTGCCAGCAGCGAGCGTGAGGAAACGTCCTTTGGGGCCAACGTCCTGACTTTC; CDR3: CASSEREETSFGANVLTF
V: TRBV19; D: TRBD2; J: TRBJ2-1; size: -; DNA: TGTGCCAGTAGGAGGGGGGTCCATAGCGGGGACTTCTCCCCGACGTACAATGAGCAGTTCTTC; CDR3: CASRRGVHSGDFSPTYNEQFF
V: TRBV6-1; D: TRBD1; J: TRBJ2-5; size: -; DNA: TGTGCCAGCAAGGGGACAGGGCGGGAGCAGTACTTC; CDR3: CASKGTGREQYF
V: TRBV5-1; D: -; J: TRBJ2-1; size: -; DNA: TGCGCCAGCAGCGTTGGAGGTAATGAGCAGTTCTTC; CDR3: CASSVGGNEQFF
V: TRBV7-8; D: -; J: TRBJ2-1; size: -; DNA: TGTGCCAGCAGCTTAGGGGGGCGAAGCTCCTACAATGAGCAGTTCTTC; CDR3: CASSLGGRSSYNEQFF
V: TRBV29-1; D: TRBD1; J: TRBJ2-7; size: -; DNA: TGCAGCGTAGAGACAGGGGGCGGCTACGAGCAGTACTTC; CDR3: CSVETGGGYEQYF
V: TRBV2; D: TRBD1; J: TRBJ1-6; size: -; DNA: TGTGCCAGCAGTGAAGCGTGGGTGACAGGGCCACCCCTCCACTTT; CDR3: CASSEAWVTGPPLHF
V: TRBV18; D: TRBD1; J: TRBJ1-6; size: -; DNA: TGTGCCAGCTCACCAACGATGACAGGGAACAATTCACCCCTCCACTTT; CDR3: CASSPTMTGNNSPLHF
V: TRBV2; D: TRBD2; J: TRBJ2-3; size: -; DNA: TGTGCCAGCAGGGGGACTAGCGGGAGGGCCGAAACCCCATATACGCAGTATTTT; CDR3: CASRGTSGRAETPYTQYF
V: TRBV4-2; D: -; J: TRBJ2-7; size: once; DNA: TGTGCCAGCAGCCAAGAGGTTCACGGCTCCTACGAGCAGTACTTC; CDR3: CASSQEVHGSYEQYF
V: TRBV6-1; D: TRBD1; J: TRBJ1-6; size: -; DNA: TGTGCCAGCAGCCGACTAGGACAGGGAAATTCACCCCTCCACTTT; CDR3: CASSRLGQGNSPLHF
V: TRBV7-3; D: TRBD2; J: TRBJ2-3; size: -; DNA: TGTGCCAGCAGCCCGGCGGGGGAGGGCACAGATACGCAGTATTTT; CDR3: CASSPAGEGTDTQYF
V: TRBV5-1; D: TRBD2; J: TRBJ2-1; size: few; DNA: TGCGCCAGCAGCTTCAGCGGGGCCTACAATGAGCAGTTCTTC; CDR3: CASSFSGAYNEQFF
V: TRBV5-8; D: TRBD1; J: TRBJ1-5; size: -; DNA: TGTGCCAGCAGCCCACGGACAGGGTACAATCAGCCCCAGCATTTT; CDR3: CASSPRTGYNQPQHF
V: TRBV27; D: TRBD1; J: TRBJ1-5; size: once; DNA: TGTGCCAGCAGTCCAACTGGACAGGGGTTGGTTCAGCCCCAGCATTTT; CDR3: CASSPTGQGLVQPQHF
V: TRBV12-5; D: -; J: TRBJ2-7; size: -; DNA: TGTGCTAGTGGTTCTGCTCTCGGTTCCTACGAGCAGTACTTC; CDR3: CASGSALGSYEQYF
V: TRBV25-1; D: -; J: TRBJ2-3; size: once; DNA: TGTGCCAGCAGCAAACCGGGACAAGGCACCAATACGCAGTATTTT; CDR3: CASSKPGQGTNTQYF
V: TRBV18; D: TRBD1; J: TRBJ1-1; size: -; DNA: TGTGCCAGCTCACCACCCGACAGGGGGCAAGCTTTCTTT; CDR3: CASSPPDRGQAFF
V: TRBV7-3; D: TRBD1; J: TRBJ2-1; size: -; DNA: TGTGCCAGCAGTTCCCAGGGACGACAGGGGCTGTTCTTC; CDR3: CASSSQGRQGLFF
V: TRBV6-6; D: -; J: TRBJ1-2; size: once; DNA: TGTGCCAGCAGTTCCGACAGAGCCCGTAACTATGGCTACACCTTC; CDR3: CASSSDRARNYGYTF
V: TRBV28; D: TRBD2; J: TRBJ2-7; size: -; DNA: TGTGCCAGCAGATACCCAGCGGGTGGACTAGCGGTCTACGAGCAGTACTTC; CDR3: CASRYPAGGLAVYEQYF
V: TRBV7-8; D: TRBD2; J: TRBJ2-1; size: -; DNA: TGTGCCAGCAGCCGTGGGGTTCTACTAGCGCACAATGAGCAGTTCTTC; CDR3: CASSRGVLLAHNEQFF
V: TRBV6-1; D: -; J: TRBJ1-2; size: -; DNA: TGTGCCAGCAGTGGCCCAGGACATCTCCAACCTCGTGGCTACACCTTC; CDR3: CASSGPGHLQPRGYTF
V: TRBV18; D: TRBD2; J: TRBJ2-7; size: -; DNA: TGTGCCAGCTCCGCCGGGACTAGCGTTAACGAGCAGTACTTC; CDR3: CASSAGTSVNEQYF